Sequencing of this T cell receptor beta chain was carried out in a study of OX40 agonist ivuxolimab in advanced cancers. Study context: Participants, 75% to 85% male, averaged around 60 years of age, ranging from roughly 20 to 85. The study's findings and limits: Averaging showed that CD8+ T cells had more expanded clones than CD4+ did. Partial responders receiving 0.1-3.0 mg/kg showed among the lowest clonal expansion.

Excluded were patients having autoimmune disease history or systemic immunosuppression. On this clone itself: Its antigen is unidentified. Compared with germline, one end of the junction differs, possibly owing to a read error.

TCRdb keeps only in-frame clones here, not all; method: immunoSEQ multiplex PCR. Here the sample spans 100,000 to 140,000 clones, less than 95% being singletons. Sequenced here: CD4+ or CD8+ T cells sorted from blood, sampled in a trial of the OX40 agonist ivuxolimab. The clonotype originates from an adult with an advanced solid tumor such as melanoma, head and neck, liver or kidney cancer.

This CDR3 is CASRLAGSSYEQCF. In DNA form, the CDR3 reads TGCGCCAGCCGGTTAGCGGGTTCCTCCTACGAGCAGTGCTTC. The V gene is TRBV5-1, the J gene TRBJ2-7, with 7 bases aligning to TRBD2. The CDR3 covers 14 residues. From germline, CDR1 is SGHRS and CDR2 YFSETQ. The variable domain in full, completed from reference TRBV5-1 and TRBJ2-7, reads KAGVTQTPRYLIKTRGQQVTLSCSPISGHRSVSWYQQTPGQGLQFLFEYFSETQRNKGNFPGRFSGRQFSNSRSEMNVSTLELGDSALYLCASRLAGSSYEQCFGPGTRLTVT.